A selection of T cell receptor beta chains follows, all from one sample in a study of regulatory T cells in long-lasting Graves disease. TCRdb re-called the multiplex PCR reads with MiXCR, one entry per CDR3 protein. The data contain more than 450,000 distinct CDR3 sequences, around 16% of them singletons. These records were also assigned to another study, of T cells in Graves' hyperthyroidism and ophthalmopathy.

Sequenced material: peripheral blood mononuclear cells (PBMCs), taken at new diagnosis, from a patient treated with antithyroid drugs. Source of these receptors: a middle-aged man with Graves disease. The conserved cysteine and the conserved F or W are not part of the CDR3 here.

J | V | CDR3
TRBJ2-2 | TRBV20-1 | SLTGANTGELF
TRBJ2-3 | TRBV20-1 | SARDEGTDTQY
TRBJ2-1 | TRBV24-1 | ATSDLGRKGSNEQF
TRBJ1-3 | TRBV7-9 | ASSKGTNSGNTIY
TRBJ2-3 | TRBV12-3/TRBV12-4 | ASSPVTGVSTDTQY
TRBJ1-6 | TRBV6-1 | ASRPHREKNSPLH
TRBJ1-6 | TRBV28 | ASTPNSYNSPLH
TRBJ2-5 | TRBV28 | ASRSGTGETQY
TRBJ2-1 | TRBV14 | ASSFGAGASYNEQF
TRBJ1-1 | TRBV7-6 | ASSLAPGKNTEAF
TRBJ2-7 | TRBV28 | ASRLQVPYEQY
TRBJ1-1 | TRBV29-1 | SVEPRDRGRNTEAF
TRBJ2-2 | TRBV27 | ASSLRERTGELF
TRBJ2-1 | TRBV2 | ASSVEEYNEQF
TRBJ2-7 | TRBV6-1 | ASTKYGNYEQY
TRBJ2-1 | TRBV20-1 | SATSSVRRDNEQF
TRBJ2-7 | TRBV28 | AVGYGEQY
TRBJ1-2 | TRBV6-5 | ASSYGANGYT
TRBJ1-3 | TRBV12-3/TRBV12-4 | ASSLVASGNTIY
TRBJ2-5 | TRBV29-1 | SVEDLPGYLRETQY
TRBJ2-1 | TRBV20-1 | SARSRRQGRVNDEQF
TRBJ1-1 | TRBV10-3 | AISESRGASTEAF
TRBJ2-5 | TRBV18 | ASSPPSAGETQY
TRBJ1-1 | TRBV18 | ASSPRDRIVDTEAF
TRBJ1-6 | TRBV12-3/TRBV12-4 | ASRRTGNSPLH
TRBJ2-7 | TRBV6-5 | ASSYSDEQY
TRBJ2-3 | TRBV19 | ASSRLPTPTDTQY
TRBJ1-6 | TRBV19 | ASSSPPGQGYSPLH
TRBJ2-4 | TRBV6-2/TRBV6-3 | ASSSLFQTKNIQY
TRBJ2-1 | TRBV5-1 | ASSSLPNEQF
TRBJ2-1 | TRBV5-1 | ASSWERSRDEQF
TRBJ2-4 | TRBV12-3/TRBV12-4 | ASSPLREVQNIQY
TRBJ2-5 | TRBV3-1 | ASSLRTGPETQY
TRBJ2-5 | TRBV18 | ASSLHRTSQETQY
TRBJ2-2 | TRBV4-1 | ASSQTGTSLTGELF
TRBJ1-3 | TRBV2 | ASRMDLNTIY
TRBJ2-7 | TRBV20-1 | SARLERLTSGRSEQY
TRBJ2-7 | TRBV5-1 | ASSLAGGTAPSEQY
TRBJ2-1 | TRBV3-1 | ASSLALRILGEQF
TRBJ2-1 | TRBV24-1 | ATSEPSGNYNEQF